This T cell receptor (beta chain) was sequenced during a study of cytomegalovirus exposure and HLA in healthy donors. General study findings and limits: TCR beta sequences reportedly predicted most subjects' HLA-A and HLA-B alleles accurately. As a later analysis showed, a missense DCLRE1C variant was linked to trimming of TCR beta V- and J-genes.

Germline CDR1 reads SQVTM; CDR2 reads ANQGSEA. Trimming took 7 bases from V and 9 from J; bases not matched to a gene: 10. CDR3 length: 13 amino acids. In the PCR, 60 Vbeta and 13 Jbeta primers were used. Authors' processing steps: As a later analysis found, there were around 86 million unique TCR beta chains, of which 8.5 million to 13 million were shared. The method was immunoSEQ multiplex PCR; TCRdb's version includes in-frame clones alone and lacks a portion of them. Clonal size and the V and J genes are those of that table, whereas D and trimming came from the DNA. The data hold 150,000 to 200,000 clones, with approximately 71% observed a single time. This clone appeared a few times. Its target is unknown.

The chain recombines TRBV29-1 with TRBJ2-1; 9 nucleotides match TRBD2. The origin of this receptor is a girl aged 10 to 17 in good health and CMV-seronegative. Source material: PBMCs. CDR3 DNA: TGCAGCGGATCTCGGACTAGCGATGCTGAGCAGTTCTTC. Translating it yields CSGSRTSDAEQFF.